One and the same sample provided the 4 T cell receptor beta chains below, sequenced in a study of beta chain features in type 1 diabetes. Study-wide findings and caveats: There was a moderate but significant shortening of TCRB CDR3s in all four CD4+ subsets of Type 1 diabetes patients.

The antigens these receptors bind are not known. Investigators reverse transcribed all isolated RNA, so they sequenced expressed TCRB transcripts. TCRdb keeps only in-frame clones here, not all; method: immunoSEQ multiplex PCR. The sample includes more than 300,000 clones, roughly an eighth of them seen just once. Sequenced material: naive CD4+ T cells from blood. These receptors all come from a woman under 30 with type 1 diabetes.

This clone was counted only a few times. The gene calls are TRBV2 and TRBJ2-7; maybe TRBD1 (6 bases). The CDR3 is 14 residues long. Germline CDR1 reads SNHLY; CDR2 reads FYNNEI. Trimming removed 7 bases at V and 0 bases at J, with 13 bases between. The CDR3 is CASTLEQGSYEQYF. The CDR3 DNA reads TGTGCCAGCACCCTCGAACAGGGCTCCTACGAGCAGTACTTC.

This clone was counted a few times. The sample has other DNA sequences that encode this CDR3 too. The chain is built from TRBV15 and TRBJ2-7; D unclear. This CDR3 contains 12 residues. V was clipped by 1 base and J by 3 bases, with 4 bases between them. Germline CDR1 LNHNV, CDR2 YYDKDF (reference sequence). CDR3: CATSRAGYEQYF. The CDR3 DNA is TGTGCCACCAGCAGAGCGGGCTACGAGCAGTACTTC.

The chain combines TRBV11-3 with TRBJ2-7; D possibly corresponds to TRBD1 (6 bases). Per the germline V gene, CDR1 is SGHNT and CDR2 is YENEEA. V was clipped by 10 bases and J by 3 bases, with 16 bases between them. This CDR3 has 13 amino acids. The CDR3 DNA reads TGTGCCACCAGAAACAGGGAAGGCTACGAGCAGTACTTC. Its translation is CATRNREGYEQYF.

This clone was seen once. V gene TRBV7-2 combines with J gene TRBJ2-7; 7 nucleotides align to TRBD2. The CDR3 has 14 residues. Germline V gene sequence: CDR1 SGHTA, CDR2 FQGNSA. The V and J ends lost 6 bases and 5 bases, in that order; junction bases with no gene match: 10. The CDR3 protein is CASSSGGSWDEQYF. In DNA, the CDR3 is TGTGCCAGCAGTTCGGGAGGTTCCTGGGACGAGCAGTACTTC.